This is a list of T cell receptor beta chains from one sample in a study of blood T cell repertoires in COVID-19. Sequencing was performed with immunoSEQ multiplex PCR; in TCRdb, only in-frame clones are kept and a portion is missing. The sample includes some 390,000 clones, more than 70% of them seen just once. Sequenced sample: peripheral blood. These TCRs come from a woman in her fifties or sixties with COVID-19, enrolled during active disease. Each CDR3 is given with its conserved first and last residue. D genes are given only for firm matches. The size of a clone is reported for some rows only, either as once, few or many, or as a class for expanded clones.

-	TRBV5-1	TRBJ1-5	-	TGCGCCAGCAGTCCTTCCGGGAATCCCAATCAGCCCCAGCATTTT	CASSPSGNPNQPQHF
-	TRBV12-3/TRBV12-4	TRBJ1-1	-	TGTGCCAGCAGGGAAGGGGGGGCTGGTGAAGCTTTCTTT	CASREGGAGEAFF
TRBD2	TRBV7-2	TRBJ2-3	-	TGTGCCAGCAGCTTTAGCGGGGGGGCCGCAGATACGCAGTATTTT	CASSFSGGAADTQYF
-	TRBV5-1	TRBJ1-6	few	TGCGCCAGCAGCTGGGGGGTACAGTATTCCAATTCACCCCTCCACTTT	CASSWGVQYSNSPLHF
-	TRBV19	TRBJ1-1	-	TGTGCCAGTAGTCTTCCAGGGAACACTGAAGCTTTCTTT	CASSLPGNTEAFF
-	TRBV2	TRBJ1-5	few	TGTGCCAGCAGAAGCCGGGACACCCCTCCGGTGAGGCCCCAGCATTTT	CASRSRDTPPVRPQHF
-	TRBV18	TRBJ2-4	-	TGTGCCAGCTCACCGCCTGAGGCCAAAAACATTCAGTACTTC	CASSPPEAKNIQYF
TRBD2	TRBV6-1	TRBJ2-5	-	TGTGCCAGCAGTGAAACCAGCGGGGGGGCCGGGAAGACCCAGTACTTC	CASSETSGGAGKTQYF
TRBD1	TRBV15	TRBJ1-2	-	TGTGCCACCAGCAGTATAGGACAGGGGTATGGCTACACCTTC	CATSSIGQGYGYTF
TRBD1	TRBV5-1	TRBJ2-7	-	TGCGCCAGCAGGACTACAGGGGGCTCGGACGAGCAGTACTTC	CASRTTGGSDEQYF
-	TRBV7-3	TRBJ1-2	few	TGTGCCAGCAGCTTGGACGAGGGAGGGTATGGCTACACCTTC	CASSLDEGGYGYTF
TRBD1	TRBV7-2	TRBJ1-1	-	TGTGCCAGCAGCCTATCGGGACAGAGGAACACTGAAGCTTTCTTT	CASSLSGQRNTEAFF
-	TRBV5-1	TRBJ1-3	-	TGCGCCAGCAGCTTAGGGGCCGCGGCGGACACCATATATTTT	CASSLGAAADTIYF
TRBD2	TRBV2	TRBJ2-7	-	TGTGCCAGCACCCAGGAGGGAGGGTCCTACGAGCAGTACTTC	CASTQEGGSYEQYF
-	TRBV30	TRBJ2-2	-	TGTGCCTGGTCCCGACAGGTGATTAACACCGGGGAGCTGTTTTTT	CAWSRQVINTGELFF
TRBD1	TRBV29-1	TRBJ1-2	-	TGCAGCGCTCACCTGACAGGGGGCTACACCTTC	CSAHLTGGYTF
TRBD2	TRBV5-1	TRBJ2-1	-	TGCGCCAGCAGCGTGACTAGCGGGGGGCCCGGGGAGCAGTTCTTC	CASSVTSGGPGEQFF
TRBD2	TRBV7-9	TRBJ2-5	-	TGTGCCAGCAGCTTACTAGCGGGGATCGCCGGGGAGACCCAGTACTTC	CASSLLAGIAGETQYF
-	TRBV30	TRBJ2-5	-	TGTGCCTGGAGTGTACTAACCGGTTCAGAGACCCAGTACTTC	CAWSVLTGSETQYF
-	TRBV27	TRBJ2-5	-	TGTGCCAGCAGTTTATCGACCAGAGGGACCCAGTACTTC	CASSLSTRGTQYF
-	TRBV18	TRBJ2-5	-	TGTGCCAGCTCACCAGGGAGCCAAGAGACCCAGTACTTC	CASSPGSQETQYF
-	TRBV5-4	TRBJ2-5	once	TGTGCCAGCAGCTTGGCAGGGACTCGTCAAGAGACCCAGTACTTC	CASSLAGTRQETQYF
-	TRBV27	TRBJ2-7	-	TGTGCCAGCAGTTTCCGGACAGACTTAGGTACGGGCGAGCAGTACTTC	CASSFRTDLGTGEQYF
TRBD2	TRBV13	TRBJ2-7	-	TGTGCCAGCAGCCCCCATTTTGGCGGGGGGAGGTACGAGCAGTACTTC	CASSPHFGGGRYEQYF
-	TRBV6-5	TRBJ1-1	-	TGTGCCAGCAAGAGCGGGGGTGAAGCTTTCTTT	CASKSGGEAFF
-	TRBV3-1/TRBV3-2	TRBJ1-2	few	TGTGCCAGCAGCCAAAGGGGAGGTGGGAGCTATGGCTACACCTTC	CASSQRGGGSYGYTF
-	TRBV5-1	TRBJ1-5	few	TGCGCCAGCAGCTTCGTTGGGGGCCAGAATCAGCCCCAGCATTTT	CASSFVGGQNQPQHF
-	TRBV28	TRBJ2-7	-	TGTGCCAGCAGTTCCTCCTCCTACGAGCAGTACTTC	CASSSSSYEQYF
TRBD1	TRBV28	TRBJ2-7	-	TGTGCCAGCAGTCGGACAGGGAGCTCTTACGAGCAGTACTTC	CASSRTGSSYEQYF
TRBD2	TRBV3-1/TRBV3-2	TRBJ2-5	-	TGTGCCAGCAGCCAAACTAGCGGGGGGGGGCAGACCCAGTACTTC	CASSQTSGGGQTQYF
-	TRBV6-1	TRBJ1-1	-	TGTGCCAGCAGTGAAGGAATCTTCCTGGGCTGGGTCTCCGAAGCTTTCTTT	CASSEGIFLGWVSEAFF
TRBD2	TRBV10-3	TRBJ2-1	-	TGTGCCATCAGTGAGTCGAGCGGGGGAGATGAGCAGTTCTTC	CAISESSGGDEQFF
-	TRBV5-4	TRBJ1-6	-	TGTGCCAGCAGACCCGGGACACTCCTAAATTCACCCCTCCACTTT	CASRPGTLLNSPLHF
TRBD2	TRBV18	TRBJ2-2	-	TGTGCCAGCTCACCGAGTCTAGAGCGGGGCGGGGAGCTGTTTTTT	CASSPSLERGGELFF
-	TRBV7-3	TRBJ2-1	-	TGTGCCAGCAGCCGGACAGCCAATGAGCAGTTCTTC	CASSRTANEQFF
-	TRBV7-2	TRBJ1-2	-	TGTGCCAGCTGGGGGGGCAGGGTTGGGTCTGGCTACACCTTC	CASWGGRVGSGYTF
-	TRBV12-3/TRBV12-4	TRBJ2-7	many	TGTGCCAGCAGCCCGGACAGTCTACGAGAGCAGTACTTC	CASSPDSLREQYF
-	TRBV7-8	TRBJ1-3	-	TGTGCCAGCAGCCCTCAGTTTTCTGGAAACACCATATATTTT	CASSPQFSGNTIYF
-	TRBV18	TRBJ1-5	-	TGTGCCAGCTCCCCGGGGGGGGGTGATCAGCCCCAGCATTTT	CASSPGGGDQPQHF
TRBD1	TRBV5-3	TRBJ2-3	-	TGTGCCAGAAGCTTACAGACAGGGCAAAGCACAGATACGCAGTATTTT	CARSLQTGQSTDTQYF
TRBD2	TRBV5-1	TRBJ2-7	-	TGCGCCAGCAAATTACTAGCGGGGGGCTACGAGCAGTACTTC	CASKLLAGGYEQYF
TRBD2	TRBV28	TRBJ2-5	-	TGTGCCAGCAGCCTAGGACTAGCGGGGGGTGAGACCCAGTACTTC	CASSLGLAGGETQYF
-	TRBV7-8	TRBJ1-1	once	TGTGCCAGCAGCTTAGTGGTGGGACACGCGAACACTGAAGCTTTCTTT	CASSLVVGHANTEAFF
-	TRBV28	TRBJ1-5	-	TGTGCCAGCAGATCGGGAGTCACGGAGCCCCAGCATTTT	CASRSGVTEPQHF
-	TRBV19	TRBJ2-4	-	TGTGCCAGTAGTATGAACAGCCCTAGGGGCAAAAACATTCAGTACTTC	CASSMNSPRGKNIQYF
-	TRBV6-5	TRBJ1-5	-	TGTGCCAGCAGCCCGGACGGGGGGCAGCCCCAGCATTTT	CASSPDGGQPQHF
TRBD2	TRBV5-4	TRBJ2-5	-	TGTGCCAGCAGCCCTCCAGGCGGGGGGGCGGAGACCCAGTACTTC	CASSPPGGGAETQYF
-	TRBV5-4	TRBJ2-2	-	TGTGCCAGCAGTCAGTCGGGAGACACCGGGGAGCTGTTTTTT	CASSQSGDTGELFF